The text below deals with one T cell receptor beta chain. The germline CDR1 and CDR2 sequences are LNHDA and SQIVND (reference sequence). J was trimmed by 2 bases and V by 6 bases; bases with no gene match: 7. CDR3 length equals 15 residues. This record comes from a study of technical replicates of blood from several donors. Assay used: immunoSEQ multiplex PCR; TCRdb lists only in-frame clones, some missing. The sample records tens of thousands of clones, around 94% being singletons. This clonotype was sampled from a human donor in good health. Sequencing was done on a sample of T cells isolated from PBMCs. The chain has TRBV19 and TRBJ2-3; TRBD2 matches at 8 bases. The CDR3 DNA reads as TGTGCCAGTAGCCCTCGGCGGGGGGACACAGATACGCAGTATTTT. Its protein product is CASSPRRGDTDTQYF.